The 32 T cell receptor beta chains presented below share a single source sample, sequenced in a study of blood T cell repertoires in COVID-19. Clones were read by immunoSEQ multiplex PCR, and TCRdb kept only the in-frame ones, dropping some. Here the sample spans about 170,000 clones, more than 70% being singletons. Material for sequencing was peripheral blood. The origin of the receptors is a woman in her 70s who had recovered from COVID-19.

The rearrangement uses TRBV7-8 and TRBJ1-2; 9 nucleotides match TRBD1. This CDR3 has 15 amino acids. Germline V gene data show CDR1 as SGHVS and CDR2 as FQNEAQ. Unmatched junction bases numbered 8, after V lost 1 base and J lost 8 bases. Here the CDR3 reads CASSLDPGTGNGYTF. The CDR3 DNA is TGTGCCAGCAGCTTAGACCCTGGGACAGGGAACGGCTACACCTTC.

The CDR3 sequence: CASSQGGLQFF. The CDR3 bases are TGTGCCAGCAGCCAAGGGGGGCTACAGTTCTTC. V and J are TRBV3-1 (or the pseudogene TRBV3-2) and TRBJ2-1; D possibly corresponds to TRBD1 (6 bases). Between the trimmed V and J ends, which lost 1 base and 13 bases, there was a span of 8 bases. The CDR3 totals 11 residues. The germline CDR1 and CDR2 sequences are LGHDT and YNNKEL (reference sequence).

The CDR3 DNA is TGTGCCAGCAGCTCCAGGCCCCAAACCTGGTTGAACACTGAAGCTTTCTTT. This translates into CASSSRPQTWLNTEAFF. The chain combines TRBV7-2 with TRBJ1-1; D gene ambiguous. The V gene's germline CDR1 is SGHTA and CDR2 FQGNSA. Trimming took off 4 bases at V and 0 bases at J, with 18 bases between the two ends. This CDR3 spans 17 amino acids.

The chain combines TRBV3-1 (or the pseudogene TRBV3-2) with TRBJ1-4; 7 positions agree with TRBD1. CDR3 length equals 16 residues. Losses at the gene ends were 0 bases for V and 8 bases for J; bases not matched to a gene: 9. Germline V gene lookup returns CDR1 LGHDT and CDR2 YNNKEL (reference sequence). The CDR3 DNA follows: TGTGCCAGCAGCCAAGATGGTGCGACAGGGAGGGAAAAACTGTTTTTT. The encoded protein is CASSQDGATGREKLFF.

The gene calls are TRBV2 and TRBJ2-6, with a tentative D call TRBD2 (6 bases). Germline CDR1 is SNHLY and CDR2 is FYNNEI. Trimming pared 1 base from V and 4 bases from J, leaving 8 bases between. The CDR3 is 15 amino acids. Here the CDR3 reads CASSEGRAGANVLTF. The CDR3 DNA sequence: TGTGCCAGCAGTGAAGGGAGGGCCGGGGCCAACGTCCTGACTTTC. Drawing the rest from reference TRBV2 and TRBJ2-6, the complete variable domain is EPEVTQTPSHQVTQMGQEVILRCVPISNHLYFYWYRQILGQKVEFLVSFYNNEISEKSEIFDDQFSVERPDGSNFTLKIRSTKLEDSAMYFCASSEGRAGANVLTFGAGSRLTVL.

The chain is built from TRBV7-8 and TRBJ2-7, with 9 bases that match TRBD1. The CDR3 length is 13 residues. CDR1 is SGHVS, CDR2 FQNEAQ, per germline. The J segment lost 6 bases and the V segment lost 5 bases, leaving 5 bases of the junction unmatched. The CDR3 coding sequence is TGTGCCAGCAGCCGAACAGGGGGCTTCGAGCAGTACTTC. Translating it yields CASSRTGGFEQYF.

The chain employs TRBV6-1 and TRBJ2-1, with TRBD2 matching over 7 bases. There are 14 residues in the CDR3. J was trimmed by 11 bases and V by 3 bases; bases with no gene match: 10. Germline V CDR1 and CDR2: MNHNS, SASEGT. CDR3 nucleotides: TGTGCCAGCAGTGACCCCTTGGGACTAACGAAGCAGTTCTTC. This translates into CASSDPLGLTKQFF.

This clone came up a few times. This chain uses TRBV29-1 with TRBJ1-5; D is unresolved. Looked up from germline, CDR1 is SQVTM and CDR2 is ANQGSEA. V dropped 6 bases and J dropped 2 bases, with 11 bases sitting between them. This CDR3 spans 13 amino acids. CDR3 sequence (DNA): TGCAGCGTCGCCGGGTCGGGCAATCAGCCCCAGCATTTT. Its translation is CSVAGSGNQPQHF.

The V gene is TRBV30, the J gene TRBJ1-2; 12 bases are a match to TRBD1. The V gene end was trimmed by 5 bases and the J gene end by 7 bases; junction bases not matched to a gene: 11. The V gene's germline CDR1 is GTSNPN and CDR2 SVGIG (reference sequence). This CDR3 has 15 amino acids. Here the CDR3 DNA reads TGTGCCTGGGGGACAGGGGGCCTCGCAGGTGGTGGCTACACCTTC. This gives the protein CAWGTGGLAGGGYTF.

This sequence joins TRBV27 and TRBJ1-3; D not resolved. The CDR3 is 14 amino acids. The germline CDR1 and CDR2 sequences are MNHEY and SMNVEV (reference sequence). V was cut by 6 bases and J by 4 bases, with 13 bases left in between. CDR3 nucleotides: TGTGCCAGCAGACCCGGTACGGGGGGAAACACCATATATTTT. It is translated as CASRPGTGGNTIYF.

The chain recombines TRBV5-4 with TRBJ2-5; 7 positions agree with TRBD2. The CDR3 has 14 amino acids. Per the germline V gene, CDR1 is SGHNT and CDR2 is YYREEE (reference sequence). V dropped 1 base and J dropped 5; count of bases not matched to a gene: 5. The CDR3: CASSLPGRGETQYF. The CDR3 DNA reads as TGTGCCAGCAGCTTGCCGGGGAGGGGCGAGACCCAGTACTTC.

CDR3 sequence reads: CASSLTGAGGPYNEQFF. DNA for the CDR3: TGTGCCAGCAGCTTAACTGGCGCGGGGGGGCCATACAATGAGCAGTTCTTC. The V gene is TRBV7-3, the J gene TRBJ2-1, with TRBD2 identical over 9 bases. There are 17 residues in the CDR3. CDR1 is SGHTA, CDR2 FQGTGA, per germline. The junction had 7 bases not matched to a gene; V was cut back by 0 bases and J by 4 bases.

The V gene is TRBV16, the J gene TRBJ2-7, with a weak D call TRBD1 (6 bases). The CDR3 spans 12 residues. CDR1 and CDR2 from the germline V gene are KGHSY and FQNENV. Trimming removed 4 bases from V and 6 bases from J, with 10 bases in between. In DNA form, the CDR3 reads TGTGCCAGCAGCCCAAACAGGGTCGAGCAGTACTTC. Translation gives CASSPNRVEQYF.

The gene calls are TRBV18 and TRBJ1-1; a possible D gene is TRBD1 (5 bases). Germline CDR1 KGHSH, CDR2 LQKENI. Between the trimmed V and J ends, which lost 6 bases and 1 base, there was a span of 21 bases. This CDR3 spans 17 amino acids. The chain's CDR3 is CASSKTEWGGSNTEAFF. CDR3 nucleotide sequence: TGTGCCAGCTCGAAGACCGAATGGGGGGGGTCGAACACTGAAGCTTTCTTT.

This chain uses TRBV19 with TRBJ2-3; possible D gene TRBD2, 6 bases. V lost 3 bases to trimming and J lost 4 bases, with 14 bases between them. CDR1 LNHDA and CDR2 SQIVND come from the germline V gene (reference sequence). This CDR3 is built from 15 residues. DNA for the CDR3: TGTGCCAGTAGTATGGGGCTAGCGCCCCCAGATACGCAGTATTTT. It yields the protein CASSMGLAPPDTQYF.

The rearrangement uses TRBV5-1 and TRBJ2-5, with TRBD2 matching over 13 bases. V shed 0 bases and J 4 bases; nucleotides not matched to a gene: 6. This CDR3 has 17 residues. Germline V gives CDR1 SGHRS, CDR2 YFSETQ. The CDR3 protein is CASSLATSGGAGETQYF. The CDR3 region has the DNA TGCGCCAGCAGCTTGGCCACTAGCGGGGGGGCCGGAGAGACCCAGTACTTC.

The chain is built from TRBV3-1 (or the pseudogene TRBV3-2) and TRBJ2-5, with 7 bases aligning to TRBD1. CDR1 LGHDT and CDR2 YNNKEL come from the germline V gene (reference sequence). The CDR3 is 16 amino acids. V gave up 1 base and J gave up 5 bases; unmatched junction bases: 10. The CDR3 is CASSQAGQARVETQYF. CDR3 DNA: TGTGCCAGCAGCCAAGCAGGACAGGCAAGAGTTGAGACCCAGTACTTC.

The chain joins TRBV7-9 to TRBJ1-4; D might be TRBD1 (6 bases). Trimming left V 5 bases short and J 8 bases short, with 15 bases between. Germline CDR1 is SEHNR and CDR2 is FQNEAQ (reference sequence). There are 14 residues in the CDR3. CDR3 coding DNA: TGTGCCAGCAGCCTAACAGGGTCGAGGGAAAAACTGTTTTTT. Translated: CASSLTGSREKLFF.

The V call is TRBV5-4, the J call TRBJ2-1; D might be TRBD2 (6 bases). Deletions cut 3 bases from V and 9 bases from J, with 16 bases between. The CDR3 runs to 14 residues. CDR1 is SGHNT, CDR2 YYREEE, per germline (reference sequence). Here the CDR3 reads CASSSGTRYGEQFF. The CDR3, as DNA: TGTGCCAGCAGCTCCGGGACTCGTTATGGTGAGCAGTTCTTC.

The chain is built from TRBV4-1 and TRBJ2-3; the match to TRBD2 covers 16 bases. Trimming cost V 0 bases and J 5 bases; bases outside gene matches: 5. This CDR3 is built from 18 residues. Germline CDR1 reads MGHRA; CDR2 reads YSYEKL. The CDR3 reads CASSQDPGLAGGRDTQYF. CDR3 in DNA: TGCGCCAGCAGCCAAGACCCGGGACTAGCGGGGGGGCGAGATACGCAGTATTTT.

The chain uses TRBV11-2 and TRBJ2-5; tentatively, D is TRBD2 (6 bases). Deletions cut 2 bases from V and 5 bases from J, with 18 bases between. The CDR3 loop spans 16 amino acids. Germline V CDR1 and CDR2: SGHAT, FQNNGV. CDR3 sequence reads: CASSLRRGSGAETQYF. The CDR3 DNA is TGTGCCAGCAGCTTACGGCGGGGATCCGGGGCCGAGACCCAGTACTTC.

This chain links TRBV5-1 with TRBJ2-5; 9 bases line up with TRBD1. The CDR3 runs 16 residues. Per germline, CDR1 SGHRS and CDR2 YFSETQ. Trimming took 4 bases from V and 2 from J; bases not matched to a gene: 9. The CDR3 here is CASSRHEDRGQETQYF. CDR3 DNA sequence: TGCGCCAGCAGCCGACATGAGGACAGGGGACAAGAGACCCAGTACTTC.

The gene calls are TRBV5-1 and TRBJ2-1, with 11 bases aligning to TRBD2. Trimming took 2 bases from V and 4 from J; bases not matched to a gene: 8. The CDR3 has 17 residues. Germline CDR1 is SGHRS and CDR2 is YFSETQ. CDR3 DNA sequence: TGCGCCAGCAGCTTACCTCGGACTAGCGGGCATTACAATGAGCAGTTCTTC. Protein: CASSLPRTSGHYNEQFF. Combining the CDR3 with reference TRBV5-1 and TRBJ2-1 gives the whole variable domain KAGVTQTPRYLIKTRGQQVTLSCSPISGHRSVSWYQQTPGQGLQFLFEYFSETQRNKGNFPGRFSGRQFSNSRSEMNVSTLELGDSALYLCASSLPRTSGHYNEQFFGPGTRLTVL.

The rearrangement links TRBV5-4 to TRBJ1-2; D unclear. V lost 0 bases and J 8 bases, leaving 8 bases between the germline ends. The CDR3 has 12 residues. The germline V gene encodes CDR1 SGHNT and CDR2 YYREEE (reference sequence). CDR3 sequence: CASSLGATGYTF. The CDR3 DNA follows: TGTGCCAGCAGCTTGGGGGCGACGGGCTACACCTTC.

This clone was counted only a few times. The gene calls are TRBV4-1 and TRBJ1-2, with TRBD1 identical over 10 bases. V lost 4 bases and J lost 4; bases outside the gene matches: 9. The CDR3 is 16 amino acids. Germline V lookup: CDR1 MGHRA, CDR2 YSYEKL. CDR3 in DNA: TGCGCCAGCAGCCCCCCTGACAGGGGGCGTTTCTATGGCTACACCTTC. This translates into CASSPPDRGRFYGYTF.

The chain couples TRBV10-3 to TRBJ1-2, with 10 positions matching TRBD1. The junction had 12 bases not matched to a gene; V was cut back by 4 bases and J by 1 base. CDR1 is ENHRY, CDR2 SYGVKD, per germline. The CDR3 spans 18 residues. This chain's CDR3 is CAISATGTGAGGNYGYTF. The CDR3 nucleotides read TGTGCCATCAGTGCCACCGGGACAGGGGCTGGGGGTAACTATGGCTACACCTTC.

J is TRBJ2-5 and V is TRBV18; D gene uncertain. Germline V gene data show CDR1 as KGHSH and CDR2 as LQKENI. The CDR3 consists of 15 residues. With 3 bases removed from V and 5 bases from J, the gap between germline ends came to 16 bases. The CDR3 loop is CASSPPGPNRETQYF. CDR3 nucleotides: TGTGCCAGCTCACCCCCAGGCCCGAACCGGGAGACCCAGTACTTC.

The chain recombines TRBV3-1 (or the pseudogene TRBV3-2) with TRBJ1-1, with 7 bases fitting TRBD1. V was pared by 0 bases and J by 1 base, with 11 bases of the junction left unmatched. The CDR3 has 18 amino acids. Germline-derived CDR1 and CDR2 are LGHDT and YNNKEL (reference sequence). CDR3 residues: CASSQDLLWPGGNTEAFF. The CDR3 region has the DNA TGTGCCAGCAGCCAAGATTTGTTGTGGCCAGGGGGGAACACTGAAGCTTTCTTT.

This chain connects TRBV5-1 to TRBJ1-4; D possibly corresponds to TRBD1 (6 bases). The ends were cut back, 4 bases at V and 7 bases at J, with 17 bases in the middle. In germline, CDR1 is SGHRS, CDR2 YFSETQ. This CDR3 comprises 15 residues. CDR3 loop: CASSRHDRPGEKLFF. CDR3 in DNA: TGCGCCAGCAGCCGACACGACAGGCCGGGTGAAAAACTGTTTTTT.

The chain has TRBV20-1 and TRBJ2-1; 9 bases map to TRBD2. CDR1 and CDR2 (germline): DFQATT, SNEGSKA (reference sequence). Losses at the gene ends were 3 bases for V and 4 bases for J; bases not matched to a gene: 7. This CDR3 region has 15 residues. In DNA, the CDR3 is TGCAGTGCTAGTAATAGGCGGGAGGGATACAATGAGCAGTTCTTC. Translated, it gives CSASNRREGYNEQFF.

This clone was seen more than once but under ten times. The chain uses TRBV7-3 and TRBJ1-1; D remains ambiguous. V lost 6 bases and J 2 bases, leaving 10 bases between the germline ends. Per the germline V gene, CDR1 is SGHTA and CDR2 is FQGTGA. CDR3 size: 13 residues. The CDR3 DNA follows: TGTGCCAGCAGTGCTGGCTCAAACACTGAAGCTTTCTTT. Translated, it gives CASSAGSNTEAFF.

This clone was observed many times. This chain uses TRBV6-5 with TRBJ2-7, with 7 positions matching TRBD2. V lost 0 bases to trimming and J lost 0 bases; unmatched junction nucleotides: 2. The germline gives CDR1 MNHEY, CDR2 SVGAGI. This CDR3 region has 15 residues. The CDR3 loop is CASSYSRGNSYEQYF. The CDR3 DNA follows: TGTGCCAGCAGTTACTCGCGGGGGAACTCCTACGAGCAGTACTTC.